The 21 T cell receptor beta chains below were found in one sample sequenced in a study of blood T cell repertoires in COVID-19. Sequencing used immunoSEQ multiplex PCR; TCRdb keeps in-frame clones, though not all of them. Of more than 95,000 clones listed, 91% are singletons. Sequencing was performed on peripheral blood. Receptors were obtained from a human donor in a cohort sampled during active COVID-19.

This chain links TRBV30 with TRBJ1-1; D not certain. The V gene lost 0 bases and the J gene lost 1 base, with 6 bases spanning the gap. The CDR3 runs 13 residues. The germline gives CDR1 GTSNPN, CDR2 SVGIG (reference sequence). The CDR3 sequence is CAWSVLGNTEAFF. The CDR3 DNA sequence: TGTGCCTGGAGTGTACTCGGGAACACTGAAGCTTTCTTT.

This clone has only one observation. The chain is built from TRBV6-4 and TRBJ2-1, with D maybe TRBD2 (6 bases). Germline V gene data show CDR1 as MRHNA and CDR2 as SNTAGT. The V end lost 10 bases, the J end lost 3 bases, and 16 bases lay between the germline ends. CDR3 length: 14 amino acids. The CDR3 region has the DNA TGTGCCACCCGGGACTCCTCTAGCTACAATGAGCAGTTCTTC. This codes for CATRDSSSYNEQFF.

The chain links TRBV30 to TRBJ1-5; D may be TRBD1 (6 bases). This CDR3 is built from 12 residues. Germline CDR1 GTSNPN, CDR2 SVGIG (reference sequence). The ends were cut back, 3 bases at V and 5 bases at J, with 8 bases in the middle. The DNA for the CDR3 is TGTGCCTGGAGGGGGGCAGATCAGCCCCAGCATTTT. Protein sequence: CAWRGADQPQHF.

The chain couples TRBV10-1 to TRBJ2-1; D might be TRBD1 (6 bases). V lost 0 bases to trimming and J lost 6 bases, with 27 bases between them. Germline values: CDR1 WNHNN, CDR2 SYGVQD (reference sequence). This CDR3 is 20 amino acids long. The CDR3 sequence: CASSESKTAGDVSSPNEQFF. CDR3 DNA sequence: TGCGCCAGCAGTGAGTCGAAGACGGCAGGGGATGTCAGCTCCCCCAATGAGCAGTTCTTC.

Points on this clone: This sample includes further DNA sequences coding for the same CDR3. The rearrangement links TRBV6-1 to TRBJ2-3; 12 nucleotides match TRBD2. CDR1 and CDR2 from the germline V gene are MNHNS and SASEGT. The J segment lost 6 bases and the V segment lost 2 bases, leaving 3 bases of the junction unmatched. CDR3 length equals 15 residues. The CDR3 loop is CASSELAGGPDTQYF. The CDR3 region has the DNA TGTGCCAGCAGTGAACTAGCGGGAGGGCCGGATACGCAGTATTTT.

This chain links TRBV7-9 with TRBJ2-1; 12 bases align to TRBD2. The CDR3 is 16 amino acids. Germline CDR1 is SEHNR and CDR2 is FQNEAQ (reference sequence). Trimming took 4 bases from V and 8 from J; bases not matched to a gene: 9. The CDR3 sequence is CASSSTTSGGSDEQFF. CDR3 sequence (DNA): TGTGCCAGCAGCTCAACGACTAGCGGGGGAAGCGATGAGCAGTTCTTC.

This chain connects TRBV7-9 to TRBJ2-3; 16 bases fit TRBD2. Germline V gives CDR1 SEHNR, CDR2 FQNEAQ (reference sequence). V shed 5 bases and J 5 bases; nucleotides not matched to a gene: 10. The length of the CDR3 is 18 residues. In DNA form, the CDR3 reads TGTGCCAGCAGCGCCCCTTTGGGACTAGCGGGGGGGCTAGATACGCAGTATTTT. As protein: CASSAPLGLAGGLDTQYF.

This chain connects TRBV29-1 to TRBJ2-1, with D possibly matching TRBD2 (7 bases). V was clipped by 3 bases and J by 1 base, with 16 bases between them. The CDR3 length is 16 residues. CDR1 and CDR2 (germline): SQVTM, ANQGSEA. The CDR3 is CSVDGGGGGSYNEQFF. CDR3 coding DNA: TGCAGCGTTGATGGTGGAGGGGGGGGTTCCTACAATGAGCAGTTCTTC.

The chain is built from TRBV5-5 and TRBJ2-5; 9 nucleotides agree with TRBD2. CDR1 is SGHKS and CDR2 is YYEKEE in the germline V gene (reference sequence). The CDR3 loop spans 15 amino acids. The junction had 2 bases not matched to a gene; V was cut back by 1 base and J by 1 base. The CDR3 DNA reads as TGTGCCAGCAGCTTGATAGCGGGGGCCCAAGAGACCCAGTACTTC. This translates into CASSLIAGAQETQYF.

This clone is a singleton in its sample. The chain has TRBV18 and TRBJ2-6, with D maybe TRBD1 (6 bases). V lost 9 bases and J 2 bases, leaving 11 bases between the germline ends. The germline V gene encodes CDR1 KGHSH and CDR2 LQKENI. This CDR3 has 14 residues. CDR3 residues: CASYRVAGANVLTF. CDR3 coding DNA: TGTGCCAGTTACAGGGTTGCTGGGGCCAACGTCCTGACTTTC.

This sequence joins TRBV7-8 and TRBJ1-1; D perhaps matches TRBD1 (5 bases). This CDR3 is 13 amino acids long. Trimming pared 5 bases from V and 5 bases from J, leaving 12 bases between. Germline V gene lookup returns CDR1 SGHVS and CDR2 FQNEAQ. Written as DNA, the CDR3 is TGTGCCAGCAGCGCATCTGGGGGGACTGAAGCTTTCTTT. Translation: CASSASGGTEAFF.

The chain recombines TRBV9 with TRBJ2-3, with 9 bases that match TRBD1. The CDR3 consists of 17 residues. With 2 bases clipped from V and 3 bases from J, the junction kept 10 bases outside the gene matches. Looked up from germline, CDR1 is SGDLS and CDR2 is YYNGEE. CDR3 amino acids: CASSVVGGTGRTDTQYF. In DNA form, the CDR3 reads TGTGCCAGCAGCGTCGTGGGGGGGACAGGGAGAACAGATACGCAGTATTTT.

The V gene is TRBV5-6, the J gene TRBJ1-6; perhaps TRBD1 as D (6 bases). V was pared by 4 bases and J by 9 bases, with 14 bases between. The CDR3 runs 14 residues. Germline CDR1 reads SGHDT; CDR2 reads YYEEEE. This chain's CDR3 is CASSLGQTSSPLHF. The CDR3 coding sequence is TGTGCCAGCAGCCTTGGACAGACCTCTTCACCCCTCCACTTT. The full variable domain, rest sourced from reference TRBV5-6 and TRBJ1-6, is DAGVTQSPTHLIKTRGQQVTLRCSPKSGHDTVSWYQQALGQGPQFIFQYYEEEERQRGNFPDRFSGHQFPNYSSELNVNALLLGDSALYLCASSLGQTSSPLHFGNGTRLTVT.

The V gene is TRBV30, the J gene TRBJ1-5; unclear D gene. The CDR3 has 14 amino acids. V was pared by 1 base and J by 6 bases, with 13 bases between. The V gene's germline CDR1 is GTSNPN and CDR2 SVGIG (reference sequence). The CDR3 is CAWSEGREGQPQHF. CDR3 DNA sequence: TGTGCCTGGAGTGAGGGAAGGGAGGGTCAGCCCCAGCATTTT.

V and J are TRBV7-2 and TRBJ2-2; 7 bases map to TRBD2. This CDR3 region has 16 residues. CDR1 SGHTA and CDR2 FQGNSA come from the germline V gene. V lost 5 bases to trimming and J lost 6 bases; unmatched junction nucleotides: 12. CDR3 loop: CASSPRGSGDAGELFF. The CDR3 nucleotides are TGTGCCAGCAGCCCTCGGGGGAGCGGGGACGCCGGGGAGCTGTTTTTT.

CDR3 DNA sequence: TGTGCCAGCAGCTTAAGTACGGTTACAGATACGCAGTATTTT. This translates into CASSLSTVTDTQYF. The rearrangement joins TRBV11-2 to TRBJ2-3; D gene unclear. This CDR3 contains 14 residues. Germline V gene sequence: CDR1 SGHAT, CDR2 FQNNGV. V was clipped by 2 bases and J by 3 bases, with 9 bases between them.

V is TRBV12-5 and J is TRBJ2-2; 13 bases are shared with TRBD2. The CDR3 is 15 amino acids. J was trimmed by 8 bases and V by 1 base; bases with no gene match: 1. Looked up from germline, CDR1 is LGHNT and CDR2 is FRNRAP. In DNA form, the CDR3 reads TGTGCTAGTGGTTTGGGACTAGCGGGAGGAGGGGAGCTGTTTTTT. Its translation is CASGLGLAGGGELFF.

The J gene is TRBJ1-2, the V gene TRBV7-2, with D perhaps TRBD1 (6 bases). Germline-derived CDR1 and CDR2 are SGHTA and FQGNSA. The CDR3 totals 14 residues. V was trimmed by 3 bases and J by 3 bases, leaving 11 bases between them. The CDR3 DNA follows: TGTGCCAGCAGCTTTTCGGCAGGGGACTATGGCTACACCTTC. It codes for CASSFSAGDYGYTF.

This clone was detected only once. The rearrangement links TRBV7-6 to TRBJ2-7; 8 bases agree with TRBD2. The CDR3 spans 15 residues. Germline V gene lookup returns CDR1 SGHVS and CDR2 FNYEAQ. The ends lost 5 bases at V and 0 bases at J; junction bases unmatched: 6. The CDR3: CASSVSGTSSYEQYF. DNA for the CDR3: TGTGCCAGCAGCGTTTCGGGGACTAGCTCCTACGAGCAGTACTTC.

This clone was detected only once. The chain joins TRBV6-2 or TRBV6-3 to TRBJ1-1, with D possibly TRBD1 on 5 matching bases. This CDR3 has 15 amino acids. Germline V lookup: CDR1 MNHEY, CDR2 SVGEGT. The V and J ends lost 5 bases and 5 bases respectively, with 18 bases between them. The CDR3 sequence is CASSPTGARSTEAFF. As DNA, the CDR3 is TGTGCCAGCAGTCCGACTGGGGCTCGTTCGACTGAAGCTTTCTTT.

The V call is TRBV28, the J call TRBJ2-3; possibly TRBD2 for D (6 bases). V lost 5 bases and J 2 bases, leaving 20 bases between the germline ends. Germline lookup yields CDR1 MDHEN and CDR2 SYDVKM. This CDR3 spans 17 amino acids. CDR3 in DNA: TGTGCCAGCAGTGACTTTGGGCTAGCGAGCTACACAGATACGCAGTATTTT. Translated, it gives CASSDFGLASYTDTQYF. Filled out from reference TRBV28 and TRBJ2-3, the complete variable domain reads DVKVTQSSRYLVKRTGEKVFLECVQDMDHENMFWYRQDPGLGLRLIYFSYDVKMKEKGDIPEGYSVSREKKERFSLILESASTNQTSMYLCASSDFGLASYTDTQYFGPGTRLTVL.